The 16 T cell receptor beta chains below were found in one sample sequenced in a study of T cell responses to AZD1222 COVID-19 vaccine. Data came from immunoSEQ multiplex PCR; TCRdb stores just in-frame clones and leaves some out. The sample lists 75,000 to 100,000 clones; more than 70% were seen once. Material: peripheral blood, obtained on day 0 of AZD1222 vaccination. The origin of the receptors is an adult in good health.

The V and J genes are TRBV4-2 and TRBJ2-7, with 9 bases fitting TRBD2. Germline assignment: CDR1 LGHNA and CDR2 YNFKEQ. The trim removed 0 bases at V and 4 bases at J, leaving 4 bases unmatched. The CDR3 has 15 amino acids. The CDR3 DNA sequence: TGTGCCAGCAGCCAAGACGCGGGGGGGGCGTACGAGCAGTACTTC. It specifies CASSQDAGGAYEQYF.

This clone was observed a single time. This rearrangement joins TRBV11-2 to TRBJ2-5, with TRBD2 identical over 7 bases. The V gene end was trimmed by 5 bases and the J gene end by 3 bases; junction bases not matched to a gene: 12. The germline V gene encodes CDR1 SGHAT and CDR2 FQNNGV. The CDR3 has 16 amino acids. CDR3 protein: CASSPLPGTIKETQYF. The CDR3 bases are TGTGCCAGCAGCCCATTACCCGGGACTATTAAAGAGACCCAGTACTTC.

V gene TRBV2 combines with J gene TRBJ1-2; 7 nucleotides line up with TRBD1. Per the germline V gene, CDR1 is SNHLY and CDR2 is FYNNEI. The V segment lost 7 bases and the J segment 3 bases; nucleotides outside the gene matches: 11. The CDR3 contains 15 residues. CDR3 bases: TGTGCCAGCAATAATTGGCCCGGGACAGACTATGGCTACACCTTC. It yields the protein CASNNWPGTDYGYTF.

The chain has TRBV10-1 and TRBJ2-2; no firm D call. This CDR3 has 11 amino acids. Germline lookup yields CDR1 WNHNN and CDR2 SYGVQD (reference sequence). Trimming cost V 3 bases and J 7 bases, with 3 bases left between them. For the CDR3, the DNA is TGCGCCAGCAGTGACCTCGGGGAGCTGTTTTTT. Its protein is CASSDLGELFF.

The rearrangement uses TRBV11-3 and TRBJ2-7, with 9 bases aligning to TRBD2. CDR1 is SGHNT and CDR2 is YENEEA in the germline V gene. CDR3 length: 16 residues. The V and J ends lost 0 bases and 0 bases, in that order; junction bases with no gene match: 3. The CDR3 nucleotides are TGTGCCAGCAGCTTAGAGCGGGGGGGATCCTCCTACGAGCAGTACTTC. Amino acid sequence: CASSLERGGSSYEQYF.

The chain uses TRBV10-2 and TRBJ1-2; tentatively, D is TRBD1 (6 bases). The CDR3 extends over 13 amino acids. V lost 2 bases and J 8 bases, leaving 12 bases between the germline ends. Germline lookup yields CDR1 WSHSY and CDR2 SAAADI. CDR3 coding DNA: TGCGCCAGCAGTGAGGGAACAGGGCTCGGCTACACCTTC. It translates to CASSEGTGLGYTF.

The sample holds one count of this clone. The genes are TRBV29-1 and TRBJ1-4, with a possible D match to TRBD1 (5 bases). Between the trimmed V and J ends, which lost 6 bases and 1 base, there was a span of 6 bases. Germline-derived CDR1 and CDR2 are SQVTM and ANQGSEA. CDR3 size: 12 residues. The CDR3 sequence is CSVQGTNEKLFF. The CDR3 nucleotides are TGCAGCGTCCAGGGAACTAATGAAAAACTGTTTTTT.

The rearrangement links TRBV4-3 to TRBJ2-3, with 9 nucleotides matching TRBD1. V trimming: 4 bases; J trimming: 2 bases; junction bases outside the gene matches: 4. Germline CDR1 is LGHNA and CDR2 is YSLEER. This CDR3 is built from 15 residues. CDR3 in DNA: TGCGCCAGCAGCCCCCGGGACAGGGCCACAGATACGCAGTATTTT. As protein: CASSPRDRATDTQYF.

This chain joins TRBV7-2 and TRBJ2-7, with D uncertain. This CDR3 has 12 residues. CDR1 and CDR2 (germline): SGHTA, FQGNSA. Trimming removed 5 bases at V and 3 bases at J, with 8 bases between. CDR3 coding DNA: TGTGCCAGCAGCACACCTAACTACGAGCAGTACTTC. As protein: CASSTPNYEQYF.

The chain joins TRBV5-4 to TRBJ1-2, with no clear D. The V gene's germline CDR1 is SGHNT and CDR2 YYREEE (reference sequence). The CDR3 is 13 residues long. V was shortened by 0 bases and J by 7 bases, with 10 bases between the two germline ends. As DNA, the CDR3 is TGTGCCAGCAGCTTGGCTCCTCGTTCTGGCTACACCTTC. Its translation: CASSLAPRSGYTF.

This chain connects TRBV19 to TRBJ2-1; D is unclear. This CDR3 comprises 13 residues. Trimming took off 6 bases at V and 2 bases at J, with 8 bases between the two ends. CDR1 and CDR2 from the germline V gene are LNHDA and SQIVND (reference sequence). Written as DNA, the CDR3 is TGTGCCAGTAGCCCGCCGCCCTACAATGAGCAGTTCTTC. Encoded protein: CASSPPPYNEQFF.

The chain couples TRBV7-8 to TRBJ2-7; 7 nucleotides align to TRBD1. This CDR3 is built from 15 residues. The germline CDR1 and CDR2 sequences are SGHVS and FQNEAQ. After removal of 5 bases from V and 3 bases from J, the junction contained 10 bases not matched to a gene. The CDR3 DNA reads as TGTGCCAGCAGCCTGGACAGGCCCCCTCTCTACGAGCAGTACTTC. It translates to CASSLDRPPLYEQYF. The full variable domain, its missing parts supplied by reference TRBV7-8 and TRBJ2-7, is GAGVSQSPRYKVAKRGQDVALRCDPISGHVSLFWYQQALGQGPEFLTYFQNEAQLDKSGLPSDRFFAERPEGSVSTLKIQRTQQEDSAVYLCASSLDRPPLYEQYFGPGTRLTVT.

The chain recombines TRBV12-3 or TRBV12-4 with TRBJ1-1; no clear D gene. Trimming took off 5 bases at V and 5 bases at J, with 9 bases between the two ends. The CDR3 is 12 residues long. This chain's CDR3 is CASSRRGTEAFF. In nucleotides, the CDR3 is TGTGCCAGCAGTCGACGCGGTACTGAAGCTTTCTTT.

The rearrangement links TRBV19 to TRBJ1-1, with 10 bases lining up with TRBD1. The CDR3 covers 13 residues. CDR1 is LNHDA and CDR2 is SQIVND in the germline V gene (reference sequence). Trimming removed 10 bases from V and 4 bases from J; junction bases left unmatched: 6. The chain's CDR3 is CATRTGGVTEAFF. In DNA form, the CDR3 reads TGTGCCACCCGGACAGGGGGTGTCACTGAAGCTTTCTTT.

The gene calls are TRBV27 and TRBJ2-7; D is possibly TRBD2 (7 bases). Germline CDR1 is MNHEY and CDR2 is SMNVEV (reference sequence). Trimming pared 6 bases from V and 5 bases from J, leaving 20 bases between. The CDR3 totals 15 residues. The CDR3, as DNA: TGTGCCAGCAGCCCTCGGGGGGCCGGGTTGAACGAGCAGTACTTC. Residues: CASSPRGAGLNEQYF.

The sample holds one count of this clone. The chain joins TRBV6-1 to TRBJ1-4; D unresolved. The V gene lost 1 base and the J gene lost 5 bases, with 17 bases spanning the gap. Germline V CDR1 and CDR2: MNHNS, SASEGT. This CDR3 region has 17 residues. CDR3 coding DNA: TGTGCCAGCAGTGAAGAAAGGAGGTTCTCCTCCAATGAAAAACTGTTTTTT. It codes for CASSEERRFSSNEKLFF.